Described below is a single T cell receptor (beta chain) sequence and its context. What it recognizes is unknown. The read terminates 3 residues ahead of where the CDR3 ends, so the germline J gene completes it. This entry belongs to a study of T cells in women clearing cervical HPV infection. For the study at large: Blood came at first lesion visit for cases, post-clearance for controls. Whole-study findings and limits: TRBV6-7 abundance was lower in cases than controls (around 0.1% versus 0.15%).

This CDR3 spans 15 amino acids. Looked up from germline, CDR1 is MGHRA and CDR2 is YSYEKL. V was shortened by 4 bases and J by 2 bases, with 14 bases between the two germline ends. Sequenced by immunoSEQ multiplex PCR; TCRdb stores in-frame clones only, minus some. The listing contains about 12,000 clones. The chain is built from TRBV4-1 and TRBJ2-5, with D maybe TRBD2 (6 bases). This receptor was identified in a woman aged 18 to 75 with a cervical HPV16 infection that either progressed to CIN3+ or cleared (not recorded which). The sample comprised blood buffy coat. The CDR3 protein is CASSLVAGPQETQYF. CDR3 DNA (partial): TGCGCCAGCAGCCTAGTGGCGGGGCCACAAGAGACC.